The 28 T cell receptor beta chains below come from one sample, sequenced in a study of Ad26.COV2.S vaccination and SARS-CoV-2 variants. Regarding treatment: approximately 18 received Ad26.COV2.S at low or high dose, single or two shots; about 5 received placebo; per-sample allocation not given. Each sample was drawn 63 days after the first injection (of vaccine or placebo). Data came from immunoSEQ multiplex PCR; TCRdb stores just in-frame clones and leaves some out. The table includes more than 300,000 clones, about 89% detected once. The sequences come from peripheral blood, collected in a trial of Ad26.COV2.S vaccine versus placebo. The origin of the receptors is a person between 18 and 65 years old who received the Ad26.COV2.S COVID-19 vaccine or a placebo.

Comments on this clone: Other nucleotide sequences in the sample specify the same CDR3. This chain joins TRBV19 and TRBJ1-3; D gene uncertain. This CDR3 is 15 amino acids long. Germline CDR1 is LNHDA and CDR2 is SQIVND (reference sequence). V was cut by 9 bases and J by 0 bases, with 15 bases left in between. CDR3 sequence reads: CASSSQGNSGNTIYF. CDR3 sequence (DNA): TGTGCCAGCTCGTCACAAGGGAACTCTGGAAACACCATATATTTT.

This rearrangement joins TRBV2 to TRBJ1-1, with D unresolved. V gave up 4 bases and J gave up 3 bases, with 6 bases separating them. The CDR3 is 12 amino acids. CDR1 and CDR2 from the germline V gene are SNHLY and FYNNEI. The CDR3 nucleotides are TGTGCCAGCAGTGCTGGGGACACTGAAGCTTTCTTT. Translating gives CASSAGDTEAFF.

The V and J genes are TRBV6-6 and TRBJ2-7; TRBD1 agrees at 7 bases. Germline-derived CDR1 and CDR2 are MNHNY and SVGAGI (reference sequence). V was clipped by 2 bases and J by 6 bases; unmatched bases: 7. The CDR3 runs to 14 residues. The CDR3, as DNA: TGTGCCAGCAGTTACGACAGGGTAAGGAGCGAGCAGTACTTC. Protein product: CASSYDRVRSEQYF.

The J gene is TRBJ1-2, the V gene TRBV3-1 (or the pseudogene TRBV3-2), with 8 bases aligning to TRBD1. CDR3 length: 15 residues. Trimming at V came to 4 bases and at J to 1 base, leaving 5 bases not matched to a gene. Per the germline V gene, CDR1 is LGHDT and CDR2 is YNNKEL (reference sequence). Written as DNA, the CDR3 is TGTGCCAGCAGCCCTTGGGACAGGAGTAACTATGGCTACACCTTC. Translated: CASSPWDRSNYGYTF.

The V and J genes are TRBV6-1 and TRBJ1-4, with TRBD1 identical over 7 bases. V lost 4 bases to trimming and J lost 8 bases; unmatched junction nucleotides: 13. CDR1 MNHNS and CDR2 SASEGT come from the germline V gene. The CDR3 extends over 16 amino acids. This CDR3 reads CASSATLTGTREKLFF. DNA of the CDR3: TGTGCCAGCAGTGCCACCTTGACAGGGACCAGAGAAAAACTGTTTTTT.

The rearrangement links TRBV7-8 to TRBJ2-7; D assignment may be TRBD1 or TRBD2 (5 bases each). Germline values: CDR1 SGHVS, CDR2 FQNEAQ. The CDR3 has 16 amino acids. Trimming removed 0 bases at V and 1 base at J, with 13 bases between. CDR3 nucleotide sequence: TGTGCCAGCAGCTTAGCAAGAGGGGATAGTTCCTACGAGCAGTACTTC. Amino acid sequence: CASSLARGDSSYEQYF.

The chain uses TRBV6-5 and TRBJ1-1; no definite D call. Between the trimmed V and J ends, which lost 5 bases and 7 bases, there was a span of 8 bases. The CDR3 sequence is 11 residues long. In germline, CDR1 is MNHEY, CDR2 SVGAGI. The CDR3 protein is CASSTGREAFF. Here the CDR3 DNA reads TGTGCCAGCAGTACTGGCCGTGAAGCTTTCTTT.

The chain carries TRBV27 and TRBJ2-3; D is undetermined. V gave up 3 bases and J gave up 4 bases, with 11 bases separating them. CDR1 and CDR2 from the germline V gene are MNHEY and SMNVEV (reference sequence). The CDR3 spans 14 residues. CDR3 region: CASSFTPGADTQYF. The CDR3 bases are TGTGCCAGCAGTTTCACCCCCGGCGCAGATACGCAGTATTTT.

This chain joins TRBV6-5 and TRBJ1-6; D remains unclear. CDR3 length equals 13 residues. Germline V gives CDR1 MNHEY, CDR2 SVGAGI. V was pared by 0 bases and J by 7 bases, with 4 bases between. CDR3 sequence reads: CASSYSSNSPLHF. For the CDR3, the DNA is TGTGCCAGCAGTTACTCGTCCAATTCACCCCTCCACTTT.

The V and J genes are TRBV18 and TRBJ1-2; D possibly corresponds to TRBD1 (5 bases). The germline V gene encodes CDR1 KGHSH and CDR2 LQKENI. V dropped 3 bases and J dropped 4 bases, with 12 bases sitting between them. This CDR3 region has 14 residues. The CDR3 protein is CASSPDRTRYGYTF. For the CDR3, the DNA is TGTGCCAGCTCACCCGACAGAACGCGCTATGGCTACACCTTC. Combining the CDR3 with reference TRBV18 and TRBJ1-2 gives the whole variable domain NAGVMQNPRHLVRRRGQEARLRCSPMKGHSHVYWYRQLPEEGLKFMVYLQKENIIDESGMPKERFSAEFPKEGPSILRIQQVVRGDSAAYFCASSPDRTRYGYTFGSGTRLTVV.

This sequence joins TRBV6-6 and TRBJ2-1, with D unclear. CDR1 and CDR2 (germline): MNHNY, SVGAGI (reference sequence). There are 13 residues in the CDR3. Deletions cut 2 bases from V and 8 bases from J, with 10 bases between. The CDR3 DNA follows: TGTGCCAGCAGTTACGCGCTATTAGATGAGCAGTTCTTC. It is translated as CASSYALLDEQFF.

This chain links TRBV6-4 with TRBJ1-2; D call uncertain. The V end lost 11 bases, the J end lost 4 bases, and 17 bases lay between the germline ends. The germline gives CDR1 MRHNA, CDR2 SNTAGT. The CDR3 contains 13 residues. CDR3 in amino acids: CAQLGEFSYGYTF. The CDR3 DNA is TGTGCCCAACTTGGAGAGTTTTCCTATGGCTACACCTTC.

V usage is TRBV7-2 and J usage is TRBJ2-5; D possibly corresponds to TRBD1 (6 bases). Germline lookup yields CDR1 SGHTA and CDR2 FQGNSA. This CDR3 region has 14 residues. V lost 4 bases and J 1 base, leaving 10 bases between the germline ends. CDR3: CASSWGTPQETQYF. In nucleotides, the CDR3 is TGTGCCAGCAGCTGGGGGACACCCCAAGAGACCCAGTACTTC.

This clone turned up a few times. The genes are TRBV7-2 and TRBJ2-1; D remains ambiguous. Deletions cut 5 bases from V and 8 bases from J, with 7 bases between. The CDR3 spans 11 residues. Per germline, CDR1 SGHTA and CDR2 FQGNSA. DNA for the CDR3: TGTGCCAGCAGCGATCGGTATGAGCAGTTCTTC. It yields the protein CASSDRYEQFF.

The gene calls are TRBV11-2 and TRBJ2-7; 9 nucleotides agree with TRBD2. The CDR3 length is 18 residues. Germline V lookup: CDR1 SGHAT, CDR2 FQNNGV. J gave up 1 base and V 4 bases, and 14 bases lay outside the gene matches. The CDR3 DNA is TGTGCCAGCAGCTCCCAAGGGAGCGGGAGGTCTAAATCCTACGAGCAGTACTTC. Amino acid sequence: CASSSQGSGRSKSYEQYF.

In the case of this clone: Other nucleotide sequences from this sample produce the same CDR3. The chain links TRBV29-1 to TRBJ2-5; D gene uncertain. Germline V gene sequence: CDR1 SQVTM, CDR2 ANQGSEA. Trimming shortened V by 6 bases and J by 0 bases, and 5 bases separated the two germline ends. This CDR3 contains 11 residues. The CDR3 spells CSVVDQETQYF. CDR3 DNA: TGCAGCGTAGTCGACCAAGAGACCCAGTACTTC.

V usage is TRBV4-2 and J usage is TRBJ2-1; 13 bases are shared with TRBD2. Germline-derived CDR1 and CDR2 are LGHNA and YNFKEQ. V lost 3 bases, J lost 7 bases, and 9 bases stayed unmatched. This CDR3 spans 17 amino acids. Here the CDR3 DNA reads TGTGCCAGCAGCCATCCACTAGCGGGGGGGCCGGAGAATGAGCAGTTCTTC. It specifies CASSHPLAGGPENEQFF.

CDR3 DNA sequence: TGTGCCAGCAGCCCGCAGGGGCTCTCCTACGAGCAGTACTTC. It yields the protein CASSPQGLSYEQYF. This chain links TRBV7-2 with TRBJ2-7; the D gene is possibly TRBD1 (6 bases). The V end was cut by 5 bases, the J end by 0 bases, with 11 bases between. CDR3 length: 14 amino acids. Germline V CDR1 and CDR2: SGHTA, FQGNSA. Full variable domain (outside the CDR3, taken from reference TRBV7-2 and TRBJ2-7): GAGVSQSPSNKVTEKGKDVELRCDPISGHTALYWYRQSLGQGLEFLIYFQGNSAPDKSGLPSDRFSAERTGGSVSTLTIQRTQQEDSAVYLCASSPQGLSYEQYFGPGTRLTVT.

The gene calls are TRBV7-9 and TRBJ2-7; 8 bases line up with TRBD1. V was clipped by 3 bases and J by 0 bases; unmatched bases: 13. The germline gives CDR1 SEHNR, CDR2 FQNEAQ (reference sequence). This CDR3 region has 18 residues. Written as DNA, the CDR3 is TGTGCCAGCAGCTTTCCCTCCTCAGGGGGCACCCCCTCCTACGAGCAGTACTTC. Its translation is CASSFPSSGGTPSYEQYF.

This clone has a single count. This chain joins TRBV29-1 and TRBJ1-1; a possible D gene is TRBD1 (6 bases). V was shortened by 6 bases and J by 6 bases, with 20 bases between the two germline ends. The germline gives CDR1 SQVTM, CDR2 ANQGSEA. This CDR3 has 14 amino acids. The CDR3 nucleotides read TGCAGCGTCCTTACCGGGACACTTTATTCTGAAGCTTTCTTT. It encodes CSVLTGTLYSEAFF.

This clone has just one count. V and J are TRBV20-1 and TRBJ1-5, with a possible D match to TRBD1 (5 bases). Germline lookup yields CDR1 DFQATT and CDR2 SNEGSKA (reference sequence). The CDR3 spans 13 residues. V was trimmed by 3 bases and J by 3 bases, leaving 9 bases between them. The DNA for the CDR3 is TGCAGTGCTAGTCCGGACAACAATCAGCCCCAGCATTTT. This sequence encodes CSASPDNNQPQHF.

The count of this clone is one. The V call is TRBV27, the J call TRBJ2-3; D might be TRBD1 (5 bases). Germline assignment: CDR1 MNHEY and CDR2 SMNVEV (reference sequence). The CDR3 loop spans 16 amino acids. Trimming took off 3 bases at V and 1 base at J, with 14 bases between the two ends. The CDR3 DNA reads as TGTGCCAGCAGTTTGCTACTCCCGACAGGCACAGATACGCAGTATTTT. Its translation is CASSLLLPTGTDTQYF.

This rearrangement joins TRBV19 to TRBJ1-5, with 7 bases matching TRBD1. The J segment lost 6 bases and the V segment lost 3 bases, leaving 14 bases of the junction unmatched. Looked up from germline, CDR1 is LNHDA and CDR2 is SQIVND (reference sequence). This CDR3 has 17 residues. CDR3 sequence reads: CASSIPGTEPFTQPQHF. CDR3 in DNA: TGTGCCAGTAGTATCCCCGGGACAGAACCCTTCACTCAGCCCCAGCATTTT.

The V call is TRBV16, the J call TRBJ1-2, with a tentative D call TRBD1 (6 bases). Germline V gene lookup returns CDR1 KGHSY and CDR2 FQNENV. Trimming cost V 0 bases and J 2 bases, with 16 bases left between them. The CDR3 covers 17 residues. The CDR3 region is CASSQSAVTGTNYGYTF. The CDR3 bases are TGTGCCAGCAGCCAATCGGCCGTGACAGGTACCAACTATGGCTACACCTTC.

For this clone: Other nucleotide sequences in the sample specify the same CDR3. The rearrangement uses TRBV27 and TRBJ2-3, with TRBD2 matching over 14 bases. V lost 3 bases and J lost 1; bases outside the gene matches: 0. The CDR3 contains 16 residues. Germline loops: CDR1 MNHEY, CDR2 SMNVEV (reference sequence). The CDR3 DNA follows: TGTGCCAGCAGTTTGGGACTAGCGGGGGGCACAGATACGCAGTATTTT. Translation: CASSLGLAGGTDTQYF.

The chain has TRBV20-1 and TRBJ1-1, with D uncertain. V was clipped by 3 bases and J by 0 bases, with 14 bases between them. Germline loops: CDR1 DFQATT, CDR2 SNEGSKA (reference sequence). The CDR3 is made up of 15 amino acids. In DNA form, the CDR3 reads TGCAGTGCTAGTAAGACTTCTGCTTTGAACACTGAAGCTTTCTTT. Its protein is CSASKTSALNTEAFF.

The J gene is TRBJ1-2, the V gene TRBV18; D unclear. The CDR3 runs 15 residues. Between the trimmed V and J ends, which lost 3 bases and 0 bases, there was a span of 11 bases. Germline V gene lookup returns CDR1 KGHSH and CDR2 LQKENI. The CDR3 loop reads CASSPSGIANYGYTF. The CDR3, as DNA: TGTGCCAGCTCACCTTCAGGAATAGCTAACTATGGCTACACCTTC. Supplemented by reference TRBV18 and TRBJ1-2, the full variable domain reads NAGVMQNPRHLVRRRGQEARLRCSPMKGHSHVYWYRQLPEEGLKFMVYLQKENIIDESGMPKERFSAEFPKEGPSILRIQQVVRGDSAAYFCASSPSGIANYGYTFGSGTRLTVV.

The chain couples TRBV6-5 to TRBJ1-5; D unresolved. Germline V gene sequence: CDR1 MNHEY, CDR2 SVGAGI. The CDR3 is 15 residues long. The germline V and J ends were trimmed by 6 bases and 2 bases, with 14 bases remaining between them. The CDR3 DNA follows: TGTGCCAGCAGCCGCTCTTTGAATGGCAATCAGCCCCAGCATTTT. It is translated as CASSRSLNGNQPQHF.